This TCR beta chain originates from a study of blood T cell repertoires in COVID-19. Whole-study context: Whether acute or convalescent, the COVID-19 samples came from the United States, Italy and Spain. The analysed material was cDNA or gDNA that came from T cells, B-cell-depleted T cells, or PBMCs.

CDR1 and CDR2 (germline): DFQATT, SNEGSKA (reference sequence). V was clipped by 3 bases and J by 7 bases; unmatched bases: 12. This CDR3 has 14 residues. The authors' processing: By means of reference gene primer amplification, nucleated cell counts were estimated. Sequenced by immunoSEQ multiplex PCR; TCRdb stores in-frame clones only, minus some. V and J calls and clone size are those listed in that table; D and trimming were worked out from the DNA. The table shows some 74,000 clones, with roughly 80% occurring only once. The receptor's source is an elderly woman with active or convalescent COVID-19. The material sequenced was peripheral blood. The gene calls are TRBV20-1 and TRBJ2-7, with TRBD2 identical over 7 bases. For the CDR3, the DNA is TGCAGTGCTAGTCTCTCCCGCGGGGGTGGAGAGCAGTACTTC. Its translation: CSASLSRGGGEQYF.